Shown below are 25 T cell receptor beta chains from a single sample sequenced in a study of early T cells in non-severe SARS-CoV-2 infection (dated by TCRdb to about 2021). Receptors were amplified or captured by 5' RACE. Sequencing was carried out with a NextSeq 500. TCRdb ran its own pipeline on the public reads, namely fastp trimming at Q25 and MiXCR clone calling, and kept in-frame beta chains. One record per CDR3 amino acid sequence lists the most common genes and DNA. Within this sample are over 60,000 distinct CDR3 sequences, with around a tenth of them counted one time only. Over 6% of the sample comes from the top ten. The specimen was whole blood, collected at baseline. Every receptor here comes from an adult who was a healthcare worker with PCR-confirmed SARS-CoV-2 infection or an uninfected control (not recorded which).

This clonotype showed up just a few times. The rearrangement joins TRBV11-3 to TRBJ2-1, with TRBD2 matching over 8 bases. The germline V gene encodes CDR1 SGHNT and CDR2 YENEEA. Trimming at V came to 3 bases and at J to 0 bases, leaving 7 bases not matched to a gene. There are 17 residues in the CDR3. The CDR3 here is CASSLAGGPSSYNEQFF. The CDR3 nucleotides read TGTGCCAGCAGCTTGGCGGGGGGCCCCAGCTCCTACAATGAGCAGTTCTTC. Full variable domain (missing parts from reference TRBV11-3 and TRBJ2-1): EAGVVQSPRYKIIEKKQPVAFWCNPISGHNTLYWYLQNLGQGPELLIRYENEEAVDDSQLPKDRFSAERLKGVDSTLKIQPAELGDSAVYLCASSLAGGPSSYNEQFFGPGTRLTVL.

The genes are TRBV3-1 and TRBJ2-5; 10 positions match TRBD2. CDR3 length: 17 residues. Unmatched junction bases numbered 9, after V lost 0 bases and J lost 5 bases. Germline V CDR1 and CDR2: LGHDT, YNNKEL (reference sequence). The CDR3 is CASSQDEAGGPRETQYF. The CDR3 DNA follows: TGTGCCAGCAGCCAAGATGAAGCGGGGGGGCCGCGGGAGACCCAGTACTTC.

The V and J genes are TRBV6-5 and TRBJ1-6; D unresolved. Between the trimmed V and J ends, which lost 6 bases and 0 bases, there was a span of 15 bases. In germline, CDR1 is MNHEY, CDR2 SVGAGI. The CDR3 contains 17 residues. This CDR3 is CASSRPRPSSYNSPLHF. The DNA of the CDR3 is TGTGCCAGCAGCCGTCCGCGGCCGAGCTCCTATAATTCACCCCTCCACTTT.

Many counts were recorded for this clonotype. The V gene is TRBV7-2, the J gene TRBJ1-6, with D tentatively TRBD1 (5 bases). Germline loops: CDR1 SGHTA, CDR2 FQGNSA. The CDR3 is 14 residues long. Trimming pared 1 base from V and 12 bases from J, leaving 13 bases between. For the CDR3, the DNA is TGTGCCAGCAGCTTAGGGACACCAGAGAAACCCCTCCACTTT. Translated, it gives CASSLGTPEKPLHF.

This clonotype was picked up many times. The chain is built from TRBV6-2 or TRBV6-3 and TRBJ1-6; D gene unclear. Germline loops: CDR1 MNHEY, CDR2 SVGEGT. The CDR3 extends over 11 amino acids. V dropped 4 bases and J dropped 7 bases, with 2 bases sitting between them. The CDR3 is CASSWNSPLHF. CDR3 coding DNA: TGTGCCAGCAGTTGGAATTCACCCCTCCACTTT.

This clonotype was counted between two and nine times. CDR3 residues: CASSFDRDSYNEQFF. In DNA, the CDR3 is TGTGCCAGCAGCTTCGACCGAGACTCCTACAATGAGCAGTTCTTC. The chain links TRBV11-3 to TRBJ2-1; D is unresolved. This CDR3 spans 15 amino acids. Germline V gene data show CDR1 as SGHNT and CDR2 as YENEEA. Trimming left V 3 bases short and J 0 bases short, with 9 bases between. The entire variable domain, with the rest obtained from reference TRBV11-3 and TRBJ2-1, is as follows: EAGVVQSPRYKIIEKKQPVAFWCNPISGHNTLYWYLQNLGQGPELLIRYENEEAVDDSQLPKDRFSAERLKGVDSTLKIQPAELGDSAVYLCASSFDRDSYNEQFFGPGTRLTVL.

This rearrangement joins TRBV6-5 to TRBJ1-5, with 8 bases aligning to TRBD1. This CDR3 has 15 residues. The J segment lost 6 bases and the V segment lost 6 bases, leaving 10 bases of the junction unmatched. Germline V gene sequence: CDR1 MNHEY, CDR2 SVGAGI. The CDR3 sequence is CASRKGQGGGQPQHF. In nucleotides, the CDR3 is TGTGCCAGCAGAAAAGGACAGGGCGGCGGTCAGCCCCAGCATTTT.

The table lists this clonotype with many counts. CDR3 bases: TGTGCCAGCCGTAAGCCCACGGGGGGCGAGCAGTACTTC. Translated, it gives CASRKPTGGEQYF. The V and J genes are TRBV6-2 or TRBV6-3 and TRBJ2-7; 7 bases agree with TRBD2. J lost 6 bases, V lost 8 bases, and 10 bases had no gene match. Germline loops: CDR1 MNHEY, CDR2 SVGEGT. The CDR3 consists of 13 residues.

This clonotype was recorded many times. V is TRBV5-1 and J is TRBJ1-2; 10 nucleotides align to TRBD1. CDR1 and CDR2 (germline): SGHRS, YFSETQ. The CDR3 is made up of 13 amino acids. J lost 6 bases, V lost 4 bases, and 3 bases had no gene match. The CDR3 sequence is CASSQGTGDGYTF. In DNA, the CDR3 is TGCGCCAGCAGCCAAGGGACAGGGGATGGCTACACCTTC.

This clonotype was seen at least ten times. The CDR3 spells CASSFRNTEAFF. The CDR3 region has the DNA TGTGCCAGCAGCTTCAGGAACACTGAAGCTTTCTTT. The chain links TRBV11-1 to TRBJ1-1; D is undetermined. This CDR3 is built from 12 residues. Trimming removed 3 bases at V and 1 base at J, with 3 bases between. Germline assignment: CDR1 SGHAT and CDR2 FQDESV (reference sequence).

This clonotype was seen many times. The chain joins TRBV7-3 to TRBJ2-5; a weak D match, TRBD2 (5 bases). V was cut by 4 bases and J by 3 bases, with 12 bases left in between. The CDR3 runs to 14 residues. Germline CDR1 reads SGHTA; CDR2 reads FQGTGA. CDR3 region: CASSSSGMKETQYF. The CDR3 nucleotides read TGTGCCAGCAGCTCGTCCGGGATGAAAGAGACCCAGTACTTC.

The V gene is TRBV20-1, the J gene TRBJ2-7; the D gene is possibly TRBD1 (5 bases). V was clipped by 0 bases and J by 1 base, with 10 bases between them. The CDR3 has 14 residues. CDR1 and CDR2 (germline): DFQATT, SNEGSKA (reference sequence). In DNA, the CDR3 is TGCAGTGCTAGAGATCAGGGTCCGTCCTACGAGCAGTACTTC. It codes for CSARDQGPSYEQYF.

The table lists this clonotype with many counts. This chain connects TRBV12-3 or TRBV12-4 to TRBJ2-3; 9 bases are shared with TRBD1. The CDR3 loop spans 13 amino acids. J lost 5 bases, V lost 5 bases, and 2 bases had no gene match. The CDR3 loop is CASSPTGGDTQYF. The DNA of the CDR3 is TGTGCCAGCAGTCCGACAGGGGGAGATACGCAGTATTTT.

The chain links TRBV11-2 to TRBJ1-1; possibly TRBD1 for D (6 bases). Germline V CDR1 and CDR2: SGHAT, FQNNGV. The CDR3 has 14 amino acids. Trimming left V 5 bases short and J 1 base short, with 11 bases between. CDR3 nucleotides: TGTGCCAGCAGCAATGGGGGCTGGAACACTGAAGCTTTCTTT. Encoded protein: CASSNGGWNTEAFF.

V gene TRBV4-1 combines with J gene TRBJ1-2; perhaps TRBD1 as D (5 bases). The CDR3 sequence is 14 residues long. V lost 1 base and J 7 bases, leaving 13 bases between the germline ends. CDR1 and CDR2 (germline): MGHRA, YSYEKL. CDR3: CASSQARQGLGYTF. In nucleotides, the CDR3 is TGCGCCAGCAGCCAAGCTCGTCAGGGTCTTGGCTACACCTTC.

This clonotype has a count of ten or more. V and J are TRBV18 and TRBJ1-2, with 7 bases lining up with TRBD1. Losses at the gene ends were 3 bases for V and 4 bases for J; bases not matched to a gene: 2. This CDR3 is 13 amino acids long. Germline V gene sequence: CDR1 KGHSH, CDR2 LQKENI. The CDR3 loop reads CASSPDRTYGYTF. The CDR3 DNA sequence: TGTGCCAGCTCACCGGACAGGACCTATGGCTACACCTTC.

The genes are TRBV5-4 and TRBJ1-2, with D possibly TRBD1 on 5 matching bases. Trimming pared 1 base from V and 5 bases from J, leaving 12 bases between. The CDR3 covers 14 residues. CDR1 and CDR2 from the germline V gene are SGHNT and YYREEE (reference sequence). This CDR3 is CASSLRDGKYGYTF. The CDR3 region has the DNA TGTGCCAGCAGCTTGCGGGACGGAAAATATGGCTACACCTTC.

This clonotype was counted between two and nine times. The rearrangement joins TRBV10-3 to TRBJ2-7; 11 bases map to TRBD1. The germline CDR1 and CDR2 sequences are ENHRY and SYGVKD. V was clipped by 10 bases and J by 6 bases; unmatched bases: 2. The CDR3 has 11 amino acids. The CDR3 coding sequence is TGTGCCACCGGGACAGGGGGCGAGCAGTACTTC. This sequence encodes CATGTGGEQYF.

The chain uses TRBV30 and TRBJ2-3; D remains unclear. The CDR3 is made up of 14 amino acids. In germline, CDR1 is GTSNPN, CDR2 SVGIG (reference sequence). Trimming shortened V by 0 bases and J by 1 base, and 8 bases separated the two germline ends. Here the CDR3 reads CAWSVSLGTDTQYF. In DNA form, the CDR3 reads TGTGCCTGGAGTGTAAGTCTCGGCACAGATACGCAGTATTTT.

This chain joins TRBV3-1 and TRBJ1-2; TRBD1 aligns across 7 bases. V lost 4 bases and J lost 8; bases outside the gene matches: 16. Germline V lookup: CDR1 LGHDT, CDR2 YNNKEL (reference sequence). The CDR3 is 16 amino acids. The CDR3, as DNA: TGTGCCAGCAGCCCCTTCGGGACAGAGGGACTCTGGGGCTACACCTTC. Translating gives CASSPFGTEGLWGYTF.

The chain couples TRBV2 to TRBJ1-6, with D maybe TRBD1 (6 bases). This CDR3 is 14 amino acids long. Germline V gene data show CDR1 as SNHLY and CDR2 as FYNNEI. V gave up 7 bases and J gave up 0 bases, with 7 bases separating them. CDR3: CASKGGSYNSPLHF. Here the CDR3 DNA reads TGTGCCAGCAAAGGGGGCTCCTATAATTCACCCCTCCACTTT.

The V gene is TRBV11-2, the J gene TRBJ2-1; D not certain. The CDR3 totals 14 residues. Germline V gene lookup returns CDR1 SGHAT and CDR2 FQNNGV. Trimming stripped 5 bases from V and 10 bases from J, with 18 bases between. CDR3 protein: CASSRKAAGGEQFF. The DNA for the CDR3 is TGTGCCAGCAGCCGTAAGGCAGCAGGTGGCGAGCAGTTCTTC.

CDR3: CAIGQGNEKLFF. The CDR3 DNA follows: TGTGCCATCGGTCAGGGGAATGAAAAACTGTTTTTT. The V gene is TRBV10-3, the J gene TRBJ1-4, with D possibly TRBD1 on 6 matching bases. Germline values: CDR1 ENHRY, CDR2 SYGVKD. Trimming cost V 8 bases and J 5 bases, with 9 bases left between them. The CDR3 spans 12 residues.

This clonotype was counted between two and nine times. The chain has TRBV2 and TRBJ2-3; perhaps D is TRBD1 or TRBD2 (5 bases each). V was trimmed by 6 bases and J by 2 bases, leaving 15 bases between them. The CDR3 consists of 15 residues. Germline CDR1 reads SNHLY; CDR2 reads FYNNEI. The CDR3 is CASSLGEPLTDTQYF. CDR3 DNA: TGTGCCAGCAGCCTAGGGGAGCCCCTCACAGATACGCAGTATTTT.

This chain links TRBV7-8 with TRBJ1-5; D possibly corresponds to TRBD1 (5 bases). Germline V gene lookup returns CDR1 SGHVS and CDR2 FQNEAQ. V was shortened by 1 base and J by 6 bases, with 10 bases between the two germline ends. This CDR3 comprises 14 residues. The CDR3 DNA follows: TGTGCCAGCAGCTTAGGGGGCGGGGGTCAGCCCCAGCATTTT. Translating gives CASSLGGGGQPQHF.